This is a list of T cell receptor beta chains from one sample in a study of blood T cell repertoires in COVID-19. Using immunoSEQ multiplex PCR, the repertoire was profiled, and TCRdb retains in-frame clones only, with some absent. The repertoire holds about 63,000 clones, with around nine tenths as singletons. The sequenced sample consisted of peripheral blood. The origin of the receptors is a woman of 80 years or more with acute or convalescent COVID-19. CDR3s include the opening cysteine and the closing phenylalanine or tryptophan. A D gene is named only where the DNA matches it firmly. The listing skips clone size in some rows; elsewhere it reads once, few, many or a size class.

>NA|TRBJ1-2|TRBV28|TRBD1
TGTGCCAGCATCCTCACAGGGGATCGCTATGGCTACACCTTC
CASILTGDRYGYTF
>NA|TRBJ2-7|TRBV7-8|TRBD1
TGTGCCAGCAGCTTATTAGGGACAGGGGTCGGCGAGCAGTACTTC
CASSLLGTGVGEQYF
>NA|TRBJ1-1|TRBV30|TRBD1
TGTGCCTGGAGCATCGGGACAGCGAACACTGAAGCTTTCTTT
CAWSIGTANTEAFF
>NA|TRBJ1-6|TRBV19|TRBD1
TGTGCCAGTAGTTACAAGGACAGGGTCACTTCACCCCTCCACTTT
CASSYKDRVTSPLHF
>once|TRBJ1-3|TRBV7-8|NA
TGTGCCAGCAGCCAGACAGCGCCAGGCACCATATATTTT
CASSQTAPGTIYF
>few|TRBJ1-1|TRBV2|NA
TGTGCCAGCAGGACGACAGAGAACACTGAAGCTTTCTTT
CASRTTENTEAFF
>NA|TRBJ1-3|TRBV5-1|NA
TGCGCCAGCAGCTTACAAGGAAACACCATATATTTT
CASSLQGNTIYF
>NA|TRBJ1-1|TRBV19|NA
TGTGCCAGTAGGGGCACTTTTATCACTGAAGCTTTCTTT
CASRGTFITEAFF
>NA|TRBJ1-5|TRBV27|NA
TGTGCCAGCAGCCTCCTAGTCCCCCACCCCGATCAGCCCCAGCATTTT
CASSLLVPHPDQPQHF
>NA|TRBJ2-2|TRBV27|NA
TGTGCCAGCCGCCGAACAAATGTTATGGAGCTGTTTTTT
CASRRTNVMELFF
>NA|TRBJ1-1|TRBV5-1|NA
TGCGCCAGCAGCTTGATGGACAGCACTGAAGCTTTCTTT
CASSLMDSTEAFF
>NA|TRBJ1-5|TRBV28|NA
TGTGCCAGCTCGGTTGGCAATCAGCCCCAGCATTTT
CASSVGNQPQHF
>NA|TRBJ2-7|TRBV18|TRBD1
TGTGCCAGCTCACCGGGGACAGGGCAAGGCGAGCAGTACTTC
CASSPGTGQGEQYF
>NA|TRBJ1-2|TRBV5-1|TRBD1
TGCGCCAGCAGCATAGACAGGGAAAGCTATGGCTACACCTTC
CASSIDRESYGYTF
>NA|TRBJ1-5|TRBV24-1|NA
TGTGCCACCACCTTAAATCAGCCCCAGCATTTT
CATTLNQPQHF
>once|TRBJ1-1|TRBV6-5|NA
TGTGCCAGCACCAGGTCGGGGGGGGAAGCTTTCTTT
CASTRSGGEAFF
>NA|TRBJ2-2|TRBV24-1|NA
TGTGCCACATGCGATTTCACCGGGGAGCTGTTTTTT
CATCDFTGELFF
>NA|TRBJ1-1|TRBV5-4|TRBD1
TGTGCCAGCAGCCTTCCCGGGACAGGGTTGCACACTGAAGCTTTCTTT
CASSLPGTGLHTEAFF
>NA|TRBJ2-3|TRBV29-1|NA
TGCAGCGTTGTATTTAGGGCGGGGACTGAGGCAGATACGCAGTATTTT
CSVVFRAGTEADTQYF
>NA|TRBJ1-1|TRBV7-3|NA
TGTGCCAGCAGCCACGTCCCGGGGGGTACAGCCACTGAAGCTTTCTTT
CASSHVPGGTATEAFF
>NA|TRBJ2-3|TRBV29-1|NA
TGCAGCTTTGAGGAGGGCACAGATACGCAGTATTTT
CSFEEGTDTQYF
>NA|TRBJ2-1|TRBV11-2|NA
TGTGCCAGCAGCTTAGCCCTAGCGACCAATGAGCAGTTCTTC
CASSLALATNEQFF
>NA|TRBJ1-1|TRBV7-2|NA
TGTGCCAGCAGCTTATTGGGACACGAGAACACTGAAGCTTTCTTT
CASSLLGHENTEAFF
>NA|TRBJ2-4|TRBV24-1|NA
TGTGCCACCAGTGACCCCTATAATATTCAGTACTTC
CATSDPYNIQYF
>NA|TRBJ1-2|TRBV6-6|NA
TGTGCCAGCAGTCTCGGGGGGACTGGCTACACCTTC
CASSLGGTGYTF
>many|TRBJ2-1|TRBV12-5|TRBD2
TGTGCTAGTGGTTCCCTAGGACTAGCGGGGAGCAATGAGCAGTTCTTC
CASGSLGLAGSNEQFF
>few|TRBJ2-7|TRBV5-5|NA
TGTGCCAGCAGCTTAAGGCAGCGGGCCTCCTACGAGCAGTACTTC
CASSLRQRASYEQYF
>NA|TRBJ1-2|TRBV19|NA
TGTGCCAGTACCCCGGGACAATTTACGGGCGGCTACACCTTC
CASTPGQFTGGYTF
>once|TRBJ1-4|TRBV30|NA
TGTGCCTGGAGTGACCCCTTAGTCGGGGGTGGCGAAAAACTGTTTTTT
CAWSDPLVGGGEKLFF
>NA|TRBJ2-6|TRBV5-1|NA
TGCGCCAGTATGGACTCACTTGGGGCCAACGTCCTGACTTTC
CASMDSLGANVLTF
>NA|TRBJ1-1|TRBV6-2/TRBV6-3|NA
TGTGCCAGCAGTCAAACCACCGGGAAAAGAACGACTAACACTGAAGCTTTCTTT
CASSQTTGKRTTNTEAFF
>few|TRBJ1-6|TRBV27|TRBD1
TGTGCCAGCAGTTTACAGGGACAGGGGAGTTCACCCCTCCACTTT
CASSLQGQGSSPLHF
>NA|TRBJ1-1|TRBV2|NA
TGTGCCAGCAGTTACTCCGGGGGAATGATGAACACTGAAGCTTTCTTT
CASSYSGGMMNTEAFF
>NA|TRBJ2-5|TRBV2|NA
TGTGCCAGAGGAGGGGCCCAAGAGACCCAGTACTTC
CARGGAQETQYF
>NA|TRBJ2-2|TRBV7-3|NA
TGTGCCAGCAGACGTCAGAATTTCGGGGAGCTGTTTTTT
CASRRQNFGELFF
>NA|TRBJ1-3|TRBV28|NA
TGTGCCACCTCGCGCCAGTCGGGTGGAAACACCATATATTTT
CATSRQSGGNTIYF
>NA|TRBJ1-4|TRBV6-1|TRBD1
TGTGCCAGCAGTGAATACCGATCCGGGACAGGGGCCTTAGCAACTAATGAAAAACTGTTTTTT
CASSEYRSGTGALATNEKLFF
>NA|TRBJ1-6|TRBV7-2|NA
TGTGCCAGCAGCTTACTGGCCGGCGGGAATTCACCCCTCCACTTT
CASSLLAGGNSPLHF